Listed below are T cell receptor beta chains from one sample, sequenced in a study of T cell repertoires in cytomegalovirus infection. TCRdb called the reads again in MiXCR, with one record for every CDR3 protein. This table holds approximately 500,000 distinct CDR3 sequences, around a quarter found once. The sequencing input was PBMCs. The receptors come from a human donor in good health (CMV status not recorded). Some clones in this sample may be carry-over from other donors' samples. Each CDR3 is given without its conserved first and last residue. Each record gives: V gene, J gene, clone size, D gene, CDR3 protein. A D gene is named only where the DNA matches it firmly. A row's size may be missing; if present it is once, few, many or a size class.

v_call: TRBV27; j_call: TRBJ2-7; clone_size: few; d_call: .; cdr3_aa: ASGYRVSYEQY
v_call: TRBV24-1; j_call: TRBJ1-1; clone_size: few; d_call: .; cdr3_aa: ATSDRVGAAF
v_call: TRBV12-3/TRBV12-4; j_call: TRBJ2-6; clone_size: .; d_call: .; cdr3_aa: ASSFDGRGANVLT
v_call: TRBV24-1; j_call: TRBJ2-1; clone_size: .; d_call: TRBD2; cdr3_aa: ATSDLSSSGRIDEQF
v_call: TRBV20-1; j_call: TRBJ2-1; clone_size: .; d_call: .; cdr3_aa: SARDLRTYNEQF
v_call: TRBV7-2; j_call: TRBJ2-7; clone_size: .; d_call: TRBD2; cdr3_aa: ASSLYASGSNYEQY
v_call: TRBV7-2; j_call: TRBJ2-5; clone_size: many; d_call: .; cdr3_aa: ASSPYTETQY
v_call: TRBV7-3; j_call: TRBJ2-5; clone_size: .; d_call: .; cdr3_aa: ASSPTAQMETQY
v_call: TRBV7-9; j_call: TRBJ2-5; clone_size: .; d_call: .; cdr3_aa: ASSPRADKETQY
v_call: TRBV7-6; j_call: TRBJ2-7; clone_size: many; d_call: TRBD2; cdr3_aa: ASSLGGLAGTYEQY